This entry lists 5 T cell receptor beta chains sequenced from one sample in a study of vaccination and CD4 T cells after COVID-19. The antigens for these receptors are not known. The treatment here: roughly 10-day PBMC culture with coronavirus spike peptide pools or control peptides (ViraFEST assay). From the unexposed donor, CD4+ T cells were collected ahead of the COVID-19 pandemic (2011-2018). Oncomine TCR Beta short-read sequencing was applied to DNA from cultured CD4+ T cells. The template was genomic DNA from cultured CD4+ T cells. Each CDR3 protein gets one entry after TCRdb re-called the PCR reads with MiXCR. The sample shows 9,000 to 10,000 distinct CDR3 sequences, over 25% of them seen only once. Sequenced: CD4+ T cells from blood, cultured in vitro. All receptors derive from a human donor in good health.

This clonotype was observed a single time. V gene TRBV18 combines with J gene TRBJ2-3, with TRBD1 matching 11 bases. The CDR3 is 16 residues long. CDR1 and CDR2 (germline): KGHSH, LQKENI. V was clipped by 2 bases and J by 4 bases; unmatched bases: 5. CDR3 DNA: TGTGCCAGCTCACCATTGGGACAGGGGGGCTCAGATACGCAGTATTTT. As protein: CASSPLGQGGSDTQYF.

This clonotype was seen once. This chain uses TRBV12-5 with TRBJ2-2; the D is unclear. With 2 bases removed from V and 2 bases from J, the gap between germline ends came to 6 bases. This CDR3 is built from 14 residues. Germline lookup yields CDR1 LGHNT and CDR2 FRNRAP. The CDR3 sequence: CASGLYTNTGELFF. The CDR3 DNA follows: TGTGCTAGTGGTTTGTACACCAACACCGGGGAGCTGTTTTTT.

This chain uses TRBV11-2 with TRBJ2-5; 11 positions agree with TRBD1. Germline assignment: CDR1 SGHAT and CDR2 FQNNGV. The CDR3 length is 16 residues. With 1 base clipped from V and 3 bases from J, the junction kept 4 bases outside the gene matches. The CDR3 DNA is TGTGCCAGCAGCTTAGGGGGACAGGGGGGGAAAGAGACCCAGTACTTC. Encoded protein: CASSLGGQGGKETQYF.

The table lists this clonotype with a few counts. CDR3 sequence reads: CASSSWELAGGPGEQFF. The CDR3 DNA reads TGTGCCAGCAGTTCCTGGGAGCTAGCGGGAGGGCCCGGTGAGCAGTTCTTC. This chain joins TRBV28 and TRBJ2-1; 12 nucleotides match TRBD2. The V and J ends lost 4 bases and 9 bases, in that order; junction bases with no gene match: 13. Germline CDR1 is MDHEN and CDR2 is SYDVKM. CDR3 length equals 17 residues. Combining the CDR3 with reference TRBV28 and TRBJ2-1 gives the whole variable domain DVKVTQSSRYLVKRTGEKVFLECVQDMDHENMFWYRQDPGLGLRLIYFSYDVKMKEKGDIPEGYSVSREKKERFSLILESASTNQTSMYLCASSSWELAGGPGEQFFGPGTRLTVL.

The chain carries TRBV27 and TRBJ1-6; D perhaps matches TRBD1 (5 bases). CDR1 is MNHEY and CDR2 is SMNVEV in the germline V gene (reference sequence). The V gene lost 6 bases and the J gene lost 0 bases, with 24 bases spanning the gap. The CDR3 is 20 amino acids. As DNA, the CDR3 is TGTGCCAGCAGACGAAAAACGACAGTGCTTAGGAGCTCCTATAATTCACCCCTCCACTTT. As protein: CASRRKTTVLRSSYNSPLHF.